Below, 32 T cell receptor beta chains from the same sample are listed, as sequenced in a study of T cell responses to AZD1222 COVID-19 vaccine. Assay used: immunoSEQ multiplex PCR; TCRdb lists only in-frame clones, some missing. The data show about 120,000 clones, 86% seen once. The sample was peripheral blood, taken 28 days after the second AZD1222 dose. The receptors derive from an adult who received the AZD1222 COVID-19 vaccine.

The table lists this clone with a count of one. DNA of the CDR3: TGTGCCAGTCAGACAGGGGGCGGATATCTGTTCTTC. Amino acid sequence: CASQTGGGYLFF. The V call is TRBV6-5, the J call TRBJ2-1; TRBD1 aligns across 10 bases. The germline V gene encodes CDR1 MNHEY and CDR2 SVGAGI. This CDR3 comprises 12 residues. V dropped 9 bases and J dropped 15; count of bases not matched to a gene: 11.

The rearrangement links TRBV6-2 or TRBV6-3 to TRBJ2-2, with D hard to call. There are 19 residues in the CDR3. V dropped 0 bases and J dropped 0 bases, with 17 bases sitting between them. The V gene's germline CDR1 is MNHEY and CDR2 SVGEGT. This chain's CDR3 is CASSYSIPEHNPNTGELFF. CDR3 nucleotides: TGTGCCAGCAGTTACTCGATCCCGGAACACAACCCGAACACCGGGGAGCTGTTTTTT.

This clone was seen once. The rearrangement links TRBV10-1 to TRBJ2-6; D is undetermined. This CDR3 has 13 amino acids. The V end lost 10 bases, the J end lost 0 bases, and 7 bases lay between the germline ends. The germline CDR1 and CDR2 sequences are WNHNN and SYGVQD (reference sequence). The CDR3 nucleotides read TGCGCCAATTACATCTCTGGGGCCAACGTCCTGACTTTC. Its protein is CANYISGANVLTF.

The chain has TRBV2 and TRBJ2-6; D perhaps matches TRBD2 (6 bases). V was trimmed by 7 bases and J by 3 bases, leaving 16 bases between them. Germline CDR1 reads SNHLY; CDR2 reads FYNNEI. The CDR3 has 16 amino acids. For the CDR3, the DNA is TGTGCCAGCAACGAGGCGCCCGGGAGTGGGGCCAACGTCCTGACTTTC. Residues: CASNEAPGSGANVLTF.

The chain employs TRBV19 and TRBJ2-1; 10 nucleotides agree with TRBD1. The J segment lost 8 bases and the V segment lost 7 bases, leaving 17 bases of the junction unmatched. CDR1 is LNHDA, CDR2 SQIVND, per germline (reference sequence). This CDR3 is built from 17 residues. In DNA form, the CDR3 reads TGTGCCAGTACTCGGGACAGGGGAGGATGGACGAATGATGAGCAGTTCTTC. It translates to CASTRDRGGWTNDEQFF. The whole variable domain, filled in from reference TRBV19 and TRBJ2-1, reads DGGITQSPKYLFRKEGQNVTLSCEQNLNHDAMYWYRQDPGQGLRLIYYSQIVNDFQKGDIAEGYSVSREKKESFPLTVTSAQKNPTAFYLCASTRDRGGWTNDEQFFGPGTRLTVL.

The chain couples TRBV2 to TRBJ1-2; D might be TRBD1 (6 bases). Germline V CDR1 and CDR2: SNHLY, FYNNEI. CDR3 size: 19 residues. Between the trimmed V and J ends, which lost 5 bases and 4 bases, there was a span of 29 bases. CDR3 region: CASSSRSRQAQRGSYGYTF. As DNA, the CDR3 is TGTGCCAGCAGTTCACGGTCTCGACAGGCTCAACGCGGTAGCTATGGCTACACCTTC.

This chain connects TRBV21-1 to TRBJ2-7; the table calls TRBD2, which could not be checked here. TRBV21-1 is a pseudogene. The CDR3 loop spans 19 amino acids. CDR3 bases: TGTGCCAGCAGCAAAGTGAGAGGGCTTCTATATAGTCTGGAAAATGAGCAGTACTTC. Translated: CASSKVRGLLYSLENEQYF.

V gene TRBV5-6 combines with J gene TRBJ1-4; D not resolved. The CDR3 spans 14 residues. Germline V gives CDR1 SGHDT, CDR2 YYEEEE. The V end lost 0 bases, the J end lost 11 bases, and 14 bases lay between the germline ends. The CDR3 coding sequence is TGTGCCAGCAGCTTGGTGGCGGTTTCCGAGAAACTGTTTTTT. Translated: CASSLVAVSEKLFF.

The chain links TRBV7-9 to TRBJ2-7; D gene unclear. Germline assignment: CDR1 SEHNR and CDR2 FQNEAQ (reference sequence). V was trimmed by 3 bases and J by 4 bases, leaving 4 bases between them. This CDR3 has 11 residues. The CDR3 is CASSFSYEQYF. CDR3 bases: TGTGCCAGCAGCTTTTCGTACGAGCAGTACTTC. Based on the CDR3 plus reference TRBV7-9 and TRBJ2-7, the full variable domain is DTGVSQNPRHKITKRGQNVTFRCDPISEHNRLYWYRQTLGQGPEFLTYFQNEAQLEKSRLLSDRFSAERPKGSFSTLEIQRTEQGDSAMYLCASSFSYEQYFGPGTRLTVT.

The gene calls are TRBV19 and TRBJ2-1, with 9 positions matching TRBD2. V was clipped by 6 bases and J by 6 bases; unmatched bases: 6. The CDR3 runs to 14 residues. The germline V gene has CDR1 LNHDA and CDR2 SQIVND (reference sequence). The CDR3 loop reads CASSYAGGSNEQFF. The CDR3 bases are TGTGCCAGTAGCTACGCGGGAGGGTCCAATGAGCAGTTCTTC.

The genes are TRBV30 and TRBJ2-2, with D perhaps TRBD2 (6 bases). Germline V CDR1 and CDR2: GTSNPN, SVGIG (reference sequence). Trimming shortened V by 3 bases and J by 3 bases, and 14 bases separated the two germline ends. The CDR3 is 15 amino acids. DNA for the CDR3: TGTGCCTGGAGCTTCCCCGGGACTGACACCGGGGAGCTGTTTTTT. This gives the protein CAWSFPGTDTGELFF.

The chain links TRBV9 to TRBJ2-2; TRBD2 is a possible D gene (5 bases). The CDR3 extends over 18 amino acids. V was cut by 3 bases and J by 2 bases, with 20 bases left in between. Germline V CDR1 and CDR2: SGDLS, YYNGEE. The CDR3 DNA sequence: TGTGCCAGCAGCGCGGACCCCCACCAGCGGCCAAACACCGGGGAGCTGTTTTTT. Residues: CASSADPHQRPNTGELFF.

Here the CDR3 DNA reads TGTGCCAGCAGCCAACCAGGGGACAGGGGCTATGGCTACACCTTC. This codes for CASSQPGDRGYGYTF. This rearrangement joins TRBV4-2 to TRBJ1-2, with 10 bases lining up with TRBD1. Germline-derived CDR1 and CDR2 are LGHNA and YNFKEQ. The CDR3 totals 15 residues. The V segment lost 2 bases and the J segment 4 bases; nucleotides outside the gene matches: 4.

This clone was counted a single time. The rearrangement joins TRBV19 to TRBJ1-2; TRBD1 agrees at 7 bases. The CDR3 extends over 13 amino acids. Looked up from germline, CDR1 is LNHDA and CDR2 is SQIVND (reference sequence). J lost 2 bases, V lost 7 bases, and 4 bases had no gene match. The CDR3 loop is CASTTTGNYGYTF. In DNA form, the CDR3 reads TGTGCCAGTACCACGACAGGGAACTATGGCTACACCTTC.

The chain carries TRBV29-1 and TRBJ1-1; no firm D call. CDR3 length equals 15 residues. V was pared by 6 bases and J by 3 bases, with 20 bases between. Per the germline V gene, CDR1 is SQVTM and CDR2 is ANQGSEA. CDR3: CSVDPGQLGDTEAFF. The CDR3 region has the DNA TGCAGCGTCGACCCCGGGCAGCTTGGGGACACTGAAGCTTTCTTT.

The chain links TRBV2 to TRBJ1-6, with TRBD1 matching over 10 bases. J lost 9 bases, V lost 6 bases, and 8 bases had no gene match. Germline loops: CDR1 SNHLY, CDR2 FYNNEI. The CDR3 is made up of 15 amino acids. The CDR3 reads CASRDYRDRGSPLHF. The CDR3 DNA is TGTGCCAGCAGGGACTACCGGGACAGGGGTTCACCCCTCCACTTT.

The rearrangement joins TRBV18 to TRBJ1-1; D gene unclear. Germline V CDR1 and CDR2: KGHSH, LQKENI. V lost 5 bases to trimming and J lost 0 bases, with 16 bases between them. This CDR3 region has 16 residues. CDR3 amino acids: CASSKAPAYVNTEAFF. The CDR3 DNA reads as TGTGCCAGCTCAAAGGCACCCGCGTACGTGAACACTGAAGCTTTCTTT.

This clone was seen once. J is TRBJ1-4 and V is TRBV2; 9 bases map to TRBD1. The length of the CDR3 is 13 residues. Germline V lookup: CDR1 SNHLY, CDR2 FYNNEI. J lost 9 bases, V lost 4 bases, and 3 bases had no gene match. In DNA, the CDR3 is TGTGCCAGCAGTGTGGGACAGGGAAAAAAACTGTTTTTT. Its translation: CASSVGQGKKLFF.

This clone has a handful of counts. This sequence joins TRBV27 and TRBJ2-2, with D possibly matching TRBD1 (6 bases). Germline V gives CDR1 MNHEY, CDR2 SMNVEV (reference sequence). This CDR3 has 12 amino acids. Trimming cost V 8 bases and J 4 bases, with 8 bases left between them. DNA for the CDR3: TGTGCCAGCGGACAGAGCACCGGGGAGCTGTTTTTT. This translates into CASGQSTGELFF.

This rearrangement joins TRBV10-3 to TRBJ1-4, with no clear D. This CDR3 spans 17 amino acids. From germline, CDR1 is ENHRY and CDR2 SYGVKD. V lost 0 bases to trimming and J lost 7 bases, with 18 bases between them. CDR3 in DNA: TGTGCCATCAGTGAGTCGATCAGCGCCGGAGGCGCTGAAAAACTGTTTTTT. Translated: CAISESISAGGAEKLFF.

The rearrangement uses TRBV6-5 and TRBJ2-7; 10 positions agree with TRBD1. V lost 0 bases, J lost 3 bases, and 2 bases stayed unmatched. The germline gives CDR1 MNHEY, CDR2 SVGAGI. The CDR3 covers 15 residues. The CDR3 nucleotides read TGTGCCAGCAGTTACTCGGGGGACAGGGGCTACGAGCAGTACTTC. Protein: CASSYSGDRGYEQYF.

The gene calls are TRBV4-1 and TRBJ2-7; no definite D call. Germline V gives CDR1 MGHRA, CDR2 YSYEKL. V lost 0 bases and J 5 bases, leaving 14 bases between the germline ends. CDR3 length: 15 residues. CDR3 bases: TGCGCCAGCAGCCAAGAAGGGCGAGAAACTGACGAGCAGTACTTC. Its translation: CASSQEGRETDEQYF.

V is TRBV4-2 and J is TRBJ2-1; perhaps TRBD1 as D (5 bases). Germline loops: CDR1 LGHNA, CDR2 YNFKEQ. The length of the CDR3 is 16 residues. V gave up 1 base and J gave up 8 bases, with 18 bases separating them. In DNA form, the CDR3 reads TGTGCCAGCAGCCAAGTTCCGGCGCAGGGCCACGATGAGCAGTTCTTC. It encodes CASSQVPAQGHDEQFF.

The CDR3 reads CASNLQVTDTQYF. The CDR3, as DNA: TGTGCCAGCAACTTACAAGTGACAGATACGCAGTATTTT. J is TRBJ2-3 and V is TRBV28; D uncertain. The V end was cut by 7 bases, the J end by 3 bases, with 11 bases between. Germline lookup yields CDR1 MDHEN and CDR2 SYDVKM. The length of the CDR3 is 13 residues.

This chain connects TRBV5-1 to TRBJ2-3; 9 bases fit TRBD2. The CDR3 is 15 residues long. CDR1 and CDR2 (germline): SGHRS, YFSETQ. The ends lost 2 bases at V and 3 bases at J; junction bases unmatched: 4. The CDR3 loop reads CASSFAGGTTDTQYF. In DNA form, the CDR3 reads TGCGCCAGCAGCTTTGCGGGAGGGACAACAGATACGCAGTATTTT.

The V gene is TRBV4-1, the J gene TRBJ1-1; the D is unclear. V lost 0 bases to trimming and J lost 7 bases, with 12 bases between them. The CDR3 totals 14 residues. Germline CDR1 and CDR2: MGHRA and YSYEKL. The CDR3, as DNA: TGCGCCAGCAGCCAAGATCAACGAGGTAATGAAGCTTTCTTT. Residues: CASSQDQRGNEAFF.

This clone has just one count. This chain connects TRBV27 to TRBJ1-1; D gene unclear. V shed 0 bases and J shed 4 bases, with 12 bases lying between them. The CDR3 consists of 15 residues. Germline V gene data show CDR1 as MNHEY and CDR2 as SMNVEV (reference sequence). CDR3: CASSLSPLLATEAFF. The DNA for the CDR3 is TGTGCCAGCAGTTTATCACCCCTCTTGGCCACTGAAGCTTTCTTT.

V gene TRBV18 combines with J gene TRBJ1-1; D gene uncertain. CDR1 is KGHSH, CDR2 LQKENI, per germline. V lost 1 base, J lost 5 bases, and 8 bases lay in between. This CDR3 region has 13 residues. For the CDR3, the DNA is TGTGCCAGCTCACCACAGGGCGGGACTGAAGCTTTCTTT. Amino acid sequence: CASSPQGGTEAFF.

This rearrangement joins TRBV24-1 to TRBJ1-2; no definite D call. With 9 bases removed from V and 8 bases from J, the gap between germline ends came to 15 bases. Germline V CDR1 and CDR2: KGHDR, SFDVKD. The CDR3 has 12 residues. The CDR3 loop is CATAAEPEGYTF. For the CDR3, the DNA is TGTGCCACCGCTGCTGAACCTGAGGGCTACACCTTC.

The rearrangement joins TRBV27 to TRBJ2-6, with unresolved D. CDR1 is MNHEY and CDR2 is SMNVEV in the germline V gene (reference sequence). V was clipped by 0 bases and J by 0 bases, with 6 bases between them. The CDR3 consists of 16 residues. CDR3 sequence: CASSLSPISGANVLTF. CDR3 in DNA: TGTGCCAGCAGTTTATCTCCGATCTCTGGGGCCAACGTCCTGACTTTC. The full variable domain, its missing parts supplied by reference TRBV27 and TRBJ2-6, is EAQVTQNPRYLITVTGKKLTVTCSQNMNHEYMSWYRQDPGLGLRQIYYSMNVEVTDKGDVPEGYKVSRKEKRNFPLILESPSPNQTSLYFCASSLSPISGANVLTFGAGSRLTVL.

This clone was detected only once. Other DNA sequences in this sample translate to the same CDR3. This CDR3 reads CASSISATVNTEAFF. In nucleotides, the CDR3 is TGTGCCAGTAGTATCTCGGCCACTGTGAACACTGAAGCTTTCTTT. The rearrangement joins TRBV19 to TRBJ1-1; no clear D gene. This CDR3 contains 15 residues. Between the trimmed V and J ends, which lost 3 bases and 0 bases, there was a span of 11 bases. CDR1 LNHDA and CDR2 SQIVND come from the germline V gene (reference sequence).

V usage is TRBV6-5 and J usage is TRBJ2-7; 7 nucleotides align to TRBD1. Trimming cost V 7 bases and J 2 bases; bases outside gene matches: 5. Germline CDR1 and CDR2: MNHEY and SVGAGI. The CDR3 covers 13 residues. In nucleotides, the CDR3 is TGTGCCAGCAATAGACAGGGAACCTACGAGCAGTACTTC. It translates to CASNRQGTYEQYF.